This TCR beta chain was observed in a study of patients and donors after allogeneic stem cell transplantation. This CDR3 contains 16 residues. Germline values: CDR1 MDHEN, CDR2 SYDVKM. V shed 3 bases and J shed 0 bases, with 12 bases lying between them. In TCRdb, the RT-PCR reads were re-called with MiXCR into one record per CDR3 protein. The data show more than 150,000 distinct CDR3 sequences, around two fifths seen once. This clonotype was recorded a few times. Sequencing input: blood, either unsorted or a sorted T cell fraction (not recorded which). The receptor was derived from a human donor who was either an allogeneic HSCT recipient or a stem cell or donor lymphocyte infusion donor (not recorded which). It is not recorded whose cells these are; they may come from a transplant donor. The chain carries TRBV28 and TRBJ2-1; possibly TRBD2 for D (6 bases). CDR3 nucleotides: TGTGCCAGCAGTTTGTCCGTGGGGGGCTCCTACAATGAGCAGTTCTTC. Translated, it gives CASSLSVGGSYNEQFF. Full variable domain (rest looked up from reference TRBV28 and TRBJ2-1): DVKVTQSSRYLVKRTGEKVFLECVQDMDHENMFWYRQDPGLGLRLIYFSYDVKMKEKGDIPEGYSVSREKKERFSLILESASTNQTSMYLCASSLSVGGSYNEQFFGPGTRLTVL.